These 21 T cell receptor beta chains originate from one sample sequenced in a study of cytomegalovirus exposure and HLA in healthy donors. PCR used 60 Vbeta primers and 13 Jbeta primers. The protocol was immunoSEQ multiplex PCR, while the TCRdb copy is restricted to in-frame clones and leaves out a portion. The sample contains about 150,000 clones, 80% of which appear only once. Source material: PBMCs. Receptor source: a woman aged 25 to 39 in good health and CMV-seronegative.

The chain has TRBV30 and TRBJ1-1, with TRBD1 matching 7 bases. Germline V gene sequence: CDR1 GTSNPN, CDR2 SVGIG (reference sequence). Unmatched junction bases numbered 5, after V lost 2 bases and J lost 2 bases. CDR3 length: 14 amino acids. CDR3 nucleotides: TGTGCCTGGAGTCCCAGACAGGGAAACACTGAAGCTTTCTTT. It is translated as CAWSPRQGNTEAFF.

The rearrangement links TRBV7-8 to TRBJ2-1, with TRBD2 matching over 7 bases. V shed 5 bases and J 3 bases; nucleotides not matched to a gene: 13. CDR1 and CDR2 (germline): SGHVS, FQNEAQ. The CDR3 totals 17 residues. The CDR3 protein is CASSLEAGKVGYNEQFF. The CDR3, as DNA: TGTGCCAGCAGCCTCGAAGCGGGAAAGGTCGGCTACAATGAGCAGTTCTTC.

This chain joins TRBV28 and TRBJ2-1; D gene unclear. The CDR3 has 16 residues. From germline, CDR1 is MDHEN and CDR2 SYDVKM. Trimming removed 3 bases from V and 1 base from J, with 13 bases in between. The CDR3 is CASSLGRRPSYNEQFF. The CDR3 bases are TGTGCCAGCAGTTTGGGCAGGCGACCATCCTACAATGAGCAGTTCTTC.

The chain combines TRBV19 with TRBJ2-7; possible D gene TRBD2, 6 bases. Germline values: CDR1 LNHDA, CDR2 SQIVND (reference sequence). V was cut by 1 base and J by 2 bases, with 15 bases left in between. This CDR3 is 16 amino acids long. CDR3 in amino acids: CASSIVGGDGTYEQYF. The CDR3 coding sequence is TGTGCCAGTAGTATAGTAGGAGGGGACGGAACCTACGAGCAGTACTTC.

The table lists this clone with a count of one. V is TRBV30 and J is TRBJ2-7, with D tentatively TRBD1 (6 bases). The germline gives CDR1 GTSNPN, CDR2 SVGIG (reference sequence). Trimming pared 1 base from V and 2 bases from J, leaving 9 bases between. The CDR3 runs to 13 residues. The CDR3 sequence is CAWSGTAAYEQYF. In nucleotides, the CDR3 is TGTGCCTGGAGTGGGACAGCCGCCTACGAGCAGTACTTC.

The rearrangement links TRBV7-7 to TRBJ2-2; 9 bases align to TRBD1. Germline V gives CDR1 SSHAT, CDR2 FNYEAQ (reference sequence). V gave up 4 bases and J gave up 6 bases; unmatched junction bases: 6. The CDR3 sequence is 15 residues long. This CDR3 reads CASSSTGTGPGELFF. CDR3 bases: TGTGCCAGCAGCTCAACCGGGACAGGGCCCGGGGAGCTGTTTTTT.

This chain uses TRBV6-5 with TRBJ1-5; D is unclear. The V end lost 5 bases, the J end lost 4 bases, and 12 bases lay between the germline ends. Germline CDR1 and CDR2: MNHEY and SVGAGI. This CDR3 region has 14 residues. Here the CDR3 DNA reads TGTGCCAGCAGTCCTCGGAGCGGGAATCAGCCCCAGCATTTT. Amino acid sequence: CASSPRSGNQPQHF.

The CDR3 DNA follows: TGTGCCAGCAGCTTGGTTCCTAGCGGGAGGGCCCGTCCCTACAATGAGCAGTTCTTC. Translating gives CASSLVPSGRARPYNEQFF. This chain joins TRBV5-4 and TRBJ2-1; TRBD2 aligns across 12 bases. J gave up 2 bases and V 0 bases, and 9 bases lay outside the gene matches. CDR1 SGHNT and CDR2 YYREEE come from the germline V gene (reference sequence). This CDR3 has 19 amino acids.

This chain links TRBV27 with TRBJ2-7; 7 nucleotides match TRBD1. The germline V gene has CDR1 MNHEY and CDR2 SMNVEV (reference sequence). The CDR3 runs 13 residues. V shed 10 bases and J 3 bases; nucleotides not matched to a gene: 9. The CDR3 is CATAARQGYEQYF. CDR3 in DNA: TGTGCCACCGCCGCTCGACAGGGCTACGAGCAGTACTTC.

The CDR3 reads CASSVTDPSYEQYF. The CDR3 DNA is TGTGCCAGCAGTGTGACAGACCCGTCCTACGAGCAGTACTTC. The rearrangement joins TRBV6-1 to TRBJ2-7, with D perhaps TRBD1 (5 bases). The CDR3 is 14 residues long. The germline V and J ends were trimmed by 4 bases and 1 base, with 11 bases remaining between them. Germline CDR1 reads MNHNS; CDR2 reads SASEGT.

This chain connects TRBV18 to TRBJ2-5; TRBD2 matches at 13 bases. Trimming at V came to 6 bases and at J to 2 bases, leaving 3 bases not matched to a gene. The length of the CDR3 is 15 residues. Germline-derived CDR1 and CDR2 are KGHSH and LQKENI. The CDR3 DNA sequence: TGTGCCAGCTCCCAGACTAGCGGGGGGCAAGAGACCCAGTACTTC. Translation: CASSQTSGGQETQYF.

The chain employs TRBV5-8 and TRBJ2-7; 9 nucleotides align to TRBD2. The CDR3 covers 13 residues. Germline CDR1 is SGHTS and CDR2 is YDEGEE. V was clipped by 1 base and J by 8 bases; unmatched bases: 4. For the CDR3, the DNA is TGTGCCAGCAGCTTGAGCGGGGGGATCAAGCAGTACTTC. Its translation: CASSLSGGIKQYF.

The chain joins TRBV7-3 to TRBJ2-1; tentative D call: TRBD2 (6 bases). This CDR3 region has 14 residues. V shed 2 bases and J shed 11 bases, with 16 bases lying between them. CDR1 and CDR2 from the germline V gene are SGHTA and FQGTGA. The CDR3 DNA reads TGTGCCAGCAGCTTACGGACTAACGGGAGTCAGCAGTTCTTC. The encoded protein is CASSLRTNGSQQFF.

The table lists this clone with a few counts. The chain employs TRBV30 and TRBJ1-1, with D possibly being TRBD1 (5 bases). CDR3 length: 13 amino acids. The germline gives CDR1 GTSNPN, CDR2 SVGIG (reference sequence). V was pared by 1 base and J by 0 bases, with 6 bases between. Here the CDR3 reads CAWSEQVNTEAFF. The CDR3 DNA is TGTGCCTGGAGTGAACAGGTGAACACTGAAGCTTTCTTT.

The rearrangement links TRBV21-1 to TRBJ2-1; the table's TRBD2 call for D was not verified on the DNA. TRBV21-1 is annotated as a pseudogene. CDR3 length: 16 residues. In DNA form, the CDR3 reads TGTGCCAGCAGCAAACGGCGGCACCTGCCTCACAATGAGCAGTTCTTC. Encoded protein: CASSKRRHLPHNEQFF.

The CDR3 loop reads CSVEERQAYTEAFF. CDR3 DNA: TGCAGCGTTGAAGAACGACAGGCGTACACTGAAGCTTTCTTT. The chain is built from TRBV29-1 and TRBJ1-1, with a possible D match to TRBD1 (6 bases). Germline V CDR1 and CDR2: SQVTM, ANQGSEA. Trimming pared 0 bases from V and 3 bases from J, leaving 11 bases between. The CDR3 length is 14 residues.

Only one count was recorded for this clone. The chain uses TRBV30 and TRBJ1-1; 9 bases are a match to TRBD1. The length of the CDR3 is 14 residues. J lost 5 bases, V lost 0 bases, and 4 bases had no gene match. Germline loops: CDR1 GTSNPN, CDR2 SVGIG (reference sequence). The CDR3 DNA reads as TGTGCCTGGAGTGTAGGACAGGGGAGTACTGAAGCTTTCTTT. As protein: CAWSVGQGSTEAFF.

The chain uses TRBV7-9 and TRBJ1-4, with D hard to call. Germline CDR1 and CDR2: SEHNR and FQNEAQ (reference sequence). The CDR3 consists of 16 residues. V lost 5 bases, J lost 4 bases, and 17 bases lay in between. CDR3: CASSPRAGSLNEKLFF. Here the CDR3 DNA reads TGTGCCAGCAGCCCCCGGGCGGGCAGCCTTAATGAAAAACTGTTTTTT.

This clone has more than one count but fewer than ten. This rearrangement joins TRBV9 to TRBJ2-5; TRBD2 matches at 11 bases. The CDR3 consists of 16 residues. Germline V gene data show CDR1 as SGDLS and CDR2 as YYNGEE. V gave up 4 bases and J gave up 4 bases; unmatched junction bases: 9. As DNA, the CDR3 is TGTGCCAGCAGCCCCGGGGAGACTAGCGGGGTAGAGACCCAGTACTTC. Translation gives CASSPGETSGVETQYF.

The rearrangement links TRBV1 to TRBJ1-1. TRBV1 is shown as a pseudogene. This CDR3 has 12 residues. DNA of the CDR3: TGCACCAGCAACTTCATGAACACTGAAGCTTTCTTT. Amino acid sequence: CTSNFMNTEAFF.

V and J are TRBV28 and TRBJ1-1; D perhaps matches TRBD1 (5 bases). There are 15 residues in the CDR3. The germline CDR1 and CDR2 sequences are MDHEN and SYDVKM. V was trimmed by 7 bases and J by 4 bases, leaving 19 bases between them. The CDR3 nucleotides read TGTGCCAGCACCCTAGGCAGGGTAGGAAGCACTGAAGCTTTCTTT. Its protein product is CASTLGRVGSTEAFF.